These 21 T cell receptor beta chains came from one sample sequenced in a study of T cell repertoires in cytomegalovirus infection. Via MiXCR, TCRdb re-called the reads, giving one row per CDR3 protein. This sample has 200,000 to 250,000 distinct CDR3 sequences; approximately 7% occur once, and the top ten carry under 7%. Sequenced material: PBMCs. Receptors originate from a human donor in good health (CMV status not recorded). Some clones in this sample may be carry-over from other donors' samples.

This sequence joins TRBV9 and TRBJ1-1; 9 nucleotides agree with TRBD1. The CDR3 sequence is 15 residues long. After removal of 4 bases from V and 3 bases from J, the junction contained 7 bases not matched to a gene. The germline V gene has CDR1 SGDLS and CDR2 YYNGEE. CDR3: CASSRPTGGHTEAFF. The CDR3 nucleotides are TGTGCCAGCAGCCGCCCGACAGGGGGACACACTGAAGCTTTCTTT.

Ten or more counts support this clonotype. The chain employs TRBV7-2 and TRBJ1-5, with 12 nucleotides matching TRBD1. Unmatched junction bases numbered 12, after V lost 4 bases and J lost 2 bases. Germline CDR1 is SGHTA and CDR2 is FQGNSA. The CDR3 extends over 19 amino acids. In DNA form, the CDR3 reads TGTGCCAGCAGCTCGACATTCCCGGGACAGGGGGCGGGCAATCAGCCCCAGCATTTT. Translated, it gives CASSSTFPGQGAGNQPQHF.

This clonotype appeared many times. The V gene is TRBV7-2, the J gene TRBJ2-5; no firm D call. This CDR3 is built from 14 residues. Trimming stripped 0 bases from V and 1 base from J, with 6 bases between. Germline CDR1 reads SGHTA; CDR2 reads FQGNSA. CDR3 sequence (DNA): TGTGCCAGCAGCTTAGCCAATCTCCAAGAGACCCAGTACTTC. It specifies CASSLANLQETQYF.

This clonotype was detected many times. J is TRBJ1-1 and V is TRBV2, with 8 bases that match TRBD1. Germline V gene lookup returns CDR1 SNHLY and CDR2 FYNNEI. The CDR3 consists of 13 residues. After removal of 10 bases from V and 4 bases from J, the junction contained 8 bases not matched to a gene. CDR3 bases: TGTGCCATCATCCAGGGGGCGGCCACTGAAGCTTTCTTT. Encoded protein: CAIIQGAATEAFF.

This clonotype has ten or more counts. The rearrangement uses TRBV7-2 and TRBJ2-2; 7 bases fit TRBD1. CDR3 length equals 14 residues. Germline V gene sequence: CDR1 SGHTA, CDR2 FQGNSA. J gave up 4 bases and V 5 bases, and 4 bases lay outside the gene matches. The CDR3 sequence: CASSPTGATGELFF. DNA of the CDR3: TGTGCCAGCAGCCCAACAGGGGCCACCGGGGAGCTGTTTTTT.

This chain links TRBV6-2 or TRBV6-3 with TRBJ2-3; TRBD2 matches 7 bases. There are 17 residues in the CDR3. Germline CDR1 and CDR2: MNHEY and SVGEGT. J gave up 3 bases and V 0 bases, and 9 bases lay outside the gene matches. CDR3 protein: CASSYSFQAGPTDTQYF. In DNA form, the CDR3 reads TGTGCCAGCAGTTACTCGTTTCAAGCGGGGCCTACAGATACGCAGTATTTT.

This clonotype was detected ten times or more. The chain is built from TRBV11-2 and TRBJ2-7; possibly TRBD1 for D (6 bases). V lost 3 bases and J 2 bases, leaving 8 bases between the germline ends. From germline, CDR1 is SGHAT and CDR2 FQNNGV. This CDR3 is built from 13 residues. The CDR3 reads CASSLGHPYEQYF. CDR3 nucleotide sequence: TGTGCCAGCAGCTTGGGACATCCCTACGAGCAGTACTTC.

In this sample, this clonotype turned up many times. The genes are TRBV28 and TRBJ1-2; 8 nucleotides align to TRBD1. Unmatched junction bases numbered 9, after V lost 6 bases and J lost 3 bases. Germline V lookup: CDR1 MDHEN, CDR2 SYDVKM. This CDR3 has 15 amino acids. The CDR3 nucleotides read TGTGCCAGCAGCCGGGACGGGGGACAGGACTATGGCTACACCTTC. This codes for CASSRDGGQDYGYTF.

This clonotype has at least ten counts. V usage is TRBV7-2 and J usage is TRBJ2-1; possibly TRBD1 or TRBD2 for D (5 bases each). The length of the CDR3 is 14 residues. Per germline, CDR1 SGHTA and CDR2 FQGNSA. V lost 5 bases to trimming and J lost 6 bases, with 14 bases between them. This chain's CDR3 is CASSRDHFVNEQFF. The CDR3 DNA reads TGTGCCAGCAGCCGGGACCATTTTGTCAATGAGCAGTTCTTC.

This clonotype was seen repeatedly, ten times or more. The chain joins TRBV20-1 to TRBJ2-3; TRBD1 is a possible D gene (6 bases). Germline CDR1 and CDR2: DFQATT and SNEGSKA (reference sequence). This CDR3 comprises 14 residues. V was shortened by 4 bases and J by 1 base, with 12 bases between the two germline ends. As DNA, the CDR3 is TGCAGTGCTACGACAGGCAGTGGCACAGATACGCAGTATTTT. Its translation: CSATTGSGTDTQYF.

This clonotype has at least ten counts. CDR3 nucleotide sequence: TGTGCCAGCGATCCGGGGGAGGTGAGAAATACGCAGTATTTT. Its translation is CASDPGEVRNTQYF. This rearrangement joins TRBV7-9 to TRBJ2-3, with D maybe TRBD2 (6 bases). Trimming removed 8 bases at V and 7 bases at J, with 19 bases between. Germline loops: CDR1 SEHNR, CDR2 FQNEAQ (reference sequence). The CDR3 is 14 residues long.

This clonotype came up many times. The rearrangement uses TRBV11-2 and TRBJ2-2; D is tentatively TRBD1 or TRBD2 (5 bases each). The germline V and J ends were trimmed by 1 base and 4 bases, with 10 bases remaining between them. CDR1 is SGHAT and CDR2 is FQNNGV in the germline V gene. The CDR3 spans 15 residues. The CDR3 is CASSLVAGSTGELFF. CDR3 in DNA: TGTGCCAGCAGCTTAGTGGCAGGGAGCACCGGGGAGCTGTTTTTT.

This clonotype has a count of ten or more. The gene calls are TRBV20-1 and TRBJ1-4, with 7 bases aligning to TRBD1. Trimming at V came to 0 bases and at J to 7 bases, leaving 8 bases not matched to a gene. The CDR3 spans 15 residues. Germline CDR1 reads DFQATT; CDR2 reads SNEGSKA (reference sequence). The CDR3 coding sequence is TGCAGTGCTAGAGAAAGGAGGGGGCGAAGTGAAAAACTGTTTTTT. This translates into CSARERRGRSEKLFF.

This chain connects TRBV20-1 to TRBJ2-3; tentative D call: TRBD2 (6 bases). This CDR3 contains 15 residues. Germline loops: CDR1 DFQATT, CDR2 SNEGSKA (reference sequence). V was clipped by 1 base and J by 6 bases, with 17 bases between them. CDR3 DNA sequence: TGCAGTGCTAGAGCTGGGACTTTCATGCCCGATACGCAGTATTTT. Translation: CSARAGTFMPDTQYF.

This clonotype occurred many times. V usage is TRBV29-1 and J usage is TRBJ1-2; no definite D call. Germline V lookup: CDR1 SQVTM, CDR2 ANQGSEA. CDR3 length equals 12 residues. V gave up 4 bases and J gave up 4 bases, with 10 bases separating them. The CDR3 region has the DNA TGCAGCGTTGTTCGAGAAAGCTATGGCTACACCTTC. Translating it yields CSVVRESYGYTF.

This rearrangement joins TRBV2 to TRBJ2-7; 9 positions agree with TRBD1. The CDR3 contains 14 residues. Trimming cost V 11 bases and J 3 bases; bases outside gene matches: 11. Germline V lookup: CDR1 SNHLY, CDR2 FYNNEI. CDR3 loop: CAAHRDRVNYEQYF. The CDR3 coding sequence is TGTGCCGCTCACCGGGACAGGGTTAACTACGAGCAGTACTTC. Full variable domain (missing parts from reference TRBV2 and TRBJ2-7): EPEVTQTPSHQVTQMGQEVILRCVPISNHLYFYWYRQILGQKVEFLVSFYNNEISEKSEIFDDQFSVERPDGSNFTLKIRSTKLEDSAMYFCAAHRDRVNYEQYFGPGTRLTVT.

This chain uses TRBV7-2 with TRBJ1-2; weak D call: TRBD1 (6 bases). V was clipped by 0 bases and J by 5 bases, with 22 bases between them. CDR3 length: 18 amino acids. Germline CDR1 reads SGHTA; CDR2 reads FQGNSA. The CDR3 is CASSLAGEGRNRAYGYTF. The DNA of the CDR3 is TGTGCCAGCAGCTTAGCGGGTGAGGGGAGAAACAGGGCGTATGGCTACACCTTC.

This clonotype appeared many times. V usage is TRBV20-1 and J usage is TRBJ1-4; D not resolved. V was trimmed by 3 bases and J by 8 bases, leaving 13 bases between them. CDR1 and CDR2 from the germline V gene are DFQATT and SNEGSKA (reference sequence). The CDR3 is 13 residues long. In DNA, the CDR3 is TGCAGTGCTAGCCTTGGAGGCGCGGAAAAACTGTTTTTT. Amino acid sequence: CSASLGGAEKLFF.

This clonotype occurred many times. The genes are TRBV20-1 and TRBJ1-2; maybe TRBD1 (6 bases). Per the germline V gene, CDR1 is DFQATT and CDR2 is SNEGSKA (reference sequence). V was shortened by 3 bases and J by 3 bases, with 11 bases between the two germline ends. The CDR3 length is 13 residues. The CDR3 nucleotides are TGCAGTGCTAGTCGGGGGCTCGACTATGGCTACACCTTC. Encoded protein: CSASRGLDYGYTF.

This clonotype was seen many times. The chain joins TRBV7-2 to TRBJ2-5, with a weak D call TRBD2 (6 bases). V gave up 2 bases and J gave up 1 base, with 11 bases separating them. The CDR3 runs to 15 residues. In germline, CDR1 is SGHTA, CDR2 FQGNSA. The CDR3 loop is CASSLQGGFQETQYF. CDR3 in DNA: TGTGCCAGCAGCTTACAGGGAGGCTTCCAAGAGACCCAGTACTTC.

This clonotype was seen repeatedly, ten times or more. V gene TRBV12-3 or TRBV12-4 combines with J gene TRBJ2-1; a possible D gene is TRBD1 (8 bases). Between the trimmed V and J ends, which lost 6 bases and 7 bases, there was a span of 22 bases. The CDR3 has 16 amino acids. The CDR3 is CASRLLGQGGTNEQFF. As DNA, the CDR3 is TGTGCCAGCAGACTTCTAGGACAGGGAGGGACGAATGAGCAGTTCTTC.